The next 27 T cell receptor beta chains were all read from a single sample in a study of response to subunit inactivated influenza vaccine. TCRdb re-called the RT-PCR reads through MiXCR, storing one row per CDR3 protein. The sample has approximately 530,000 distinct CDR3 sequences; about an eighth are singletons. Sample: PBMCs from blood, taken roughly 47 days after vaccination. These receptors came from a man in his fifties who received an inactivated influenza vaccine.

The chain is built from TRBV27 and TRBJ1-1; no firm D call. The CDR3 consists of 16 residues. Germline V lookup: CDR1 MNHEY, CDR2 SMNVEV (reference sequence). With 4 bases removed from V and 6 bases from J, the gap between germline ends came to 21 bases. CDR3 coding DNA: TGTGCCAGCAGTTCCCCATCCACCCTAGGGCGGTCTGAAGCTTTCTTT. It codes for CASSSPSTLGRSEAFF.

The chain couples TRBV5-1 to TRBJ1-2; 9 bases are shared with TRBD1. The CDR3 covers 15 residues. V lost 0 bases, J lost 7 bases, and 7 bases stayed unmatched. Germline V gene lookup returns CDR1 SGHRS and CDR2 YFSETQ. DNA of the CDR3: TGCGCCAGCAGCTTGGAGAGACAGGGGGGCGGTGGCTACACCTTC. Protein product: CASSLERQGGGGYTF.

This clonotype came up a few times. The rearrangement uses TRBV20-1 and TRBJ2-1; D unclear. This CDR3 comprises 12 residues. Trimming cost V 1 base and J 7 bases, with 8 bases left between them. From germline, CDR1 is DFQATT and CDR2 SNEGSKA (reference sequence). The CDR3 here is CSARVRVNEQFF. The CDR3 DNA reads TGCAGTGCTAGAGTAAGGGTAAATGAGCAGTTCTTC.

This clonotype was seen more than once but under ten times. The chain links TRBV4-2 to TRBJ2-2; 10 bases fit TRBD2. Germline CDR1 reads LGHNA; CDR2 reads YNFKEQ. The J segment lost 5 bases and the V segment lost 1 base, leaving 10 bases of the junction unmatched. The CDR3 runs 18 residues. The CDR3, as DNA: TGTGCCAGCAGCCAAGTCTCTAGCGGGAGTTCTAAAACCGGGGAGCTGTTTTTT. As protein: CASSQVSSGSSKTGELFF.

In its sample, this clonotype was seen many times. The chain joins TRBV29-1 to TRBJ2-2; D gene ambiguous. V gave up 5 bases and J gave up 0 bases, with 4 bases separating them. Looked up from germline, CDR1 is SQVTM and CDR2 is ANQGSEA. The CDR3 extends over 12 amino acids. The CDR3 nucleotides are TGCAGCGTTCTTGCGAACACCGGGGAGCTGTTTTTT. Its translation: CSVLANTGELFF.

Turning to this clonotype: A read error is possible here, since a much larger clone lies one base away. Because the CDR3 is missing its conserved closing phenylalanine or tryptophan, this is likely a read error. CDR3 DNA: TGTGCCAGCAGCTCAGGGGGGTGGCAAGAGACCCAGTACCTC. It translates to CASSSGGWQETQYL. The chain combines TRBV11-2 with TRBJ2-5, with a tentative D call TRBD1 (7 bases). This CDR3 is 14 amino acids long. Germline V gene lookup returns CDR1 SGHAT and CDR2 FQNNGV. Deletions cut 4 bases from V and 2 bases from J, with 11 bases between.

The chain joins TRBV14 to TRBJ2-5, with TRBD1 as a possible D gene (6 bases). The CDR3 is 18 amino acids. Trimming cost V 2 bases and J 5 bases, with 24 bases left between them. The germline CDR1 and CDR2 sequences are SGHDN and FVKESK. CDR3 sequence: CASSQQRRQALNLETQYF. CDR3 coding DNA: TGTGCCAGCAGCCAACAAAGACGACAGGCGCTCAACCTGGAGACCCAGTACTTC.

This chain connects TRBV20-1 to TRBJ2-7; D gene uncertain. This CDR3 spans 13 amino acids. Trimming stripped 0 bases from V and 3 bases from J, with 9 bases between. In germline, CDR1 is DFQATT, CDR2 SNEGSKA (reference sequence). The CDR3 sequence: CSARDGSDYEQYF. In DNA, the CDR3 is TGCAGTGCTAGAGACGGTTCCGACTACGAGCAGTACTTC.

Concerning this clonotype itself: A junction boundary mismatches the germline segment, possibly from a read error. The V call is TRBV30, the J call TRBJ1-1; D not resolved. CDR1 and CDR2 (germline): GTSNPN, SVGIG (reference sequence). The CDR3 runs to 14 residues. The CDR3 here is CASARAAGGTEAFF. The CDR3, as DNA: TGTGCCTCGGCCCGGGCCGCGGGTGGCACTGAAGCCTTCTTT.

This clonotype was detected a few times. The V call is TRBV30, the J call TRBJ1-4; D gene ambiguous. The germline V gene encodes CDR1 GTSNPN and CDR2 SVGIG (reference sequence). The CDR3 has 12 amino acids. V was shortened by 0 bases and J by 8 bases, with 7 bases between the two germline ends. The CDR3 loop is CAWSVSREKLFF. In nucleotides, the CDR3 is TGTGCCTGGAGTGTATCCAGAGAAAAACTGTTTTTT.

CDR3 protein: CASSKGLMAGTWDTQYF. The CDR3 DNA is TGTGCCAGCAGCAAAGGTCTTATGGCAGGGACCTGGGATACGCAGTATTTT. V and J are TRBV21-1 and TRBJ2-3; the D call of TRBD2 is as the table states it, not checked on the DNA. TRBV21-1 is a documented pseudogene. The CDR3 has 17 amino acids.

In DNA form, the CDR3 reads TGTGCCAGCAGCTTGACAGGGGGTTGGGAGCAGTTCTTC. This encodes CASSLTGGWEQFF. The V and J genes are TRBV5-6 and TRBJ2-1; 8 bases fit TRBD1. The V and J ends lost 1 base and 10 bases, in that order; junction bases with no gene match: 4. The CDR3 has 13 amino acids. Germline-derived CDR1 and CDR2 are SGHDT and YYEEEE.

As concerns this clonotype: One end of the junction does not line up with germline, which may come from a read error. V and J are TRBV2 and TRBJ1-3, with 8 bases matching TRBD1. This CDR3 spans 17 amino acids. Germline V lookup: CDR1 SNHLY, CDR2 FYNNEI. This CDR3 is CARSFWQGASSGNTIYF. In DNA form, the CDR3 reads TGTGCCCGCAGTTTTTGGCAGGGGGCCAGCTCTGGAAACACCATATATTTT.

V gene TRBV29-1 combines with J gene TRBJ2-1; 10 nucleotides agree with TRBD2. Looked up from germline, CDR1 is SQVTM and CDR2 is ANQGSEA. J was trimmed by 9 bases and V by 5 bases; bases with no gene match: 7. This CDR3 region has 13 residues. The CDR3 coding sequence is TGCAGCGTTAGGACTAGCGGCCACAGTGAGCAGTTCTTC. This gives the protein CSVRTSGHSEQFF.

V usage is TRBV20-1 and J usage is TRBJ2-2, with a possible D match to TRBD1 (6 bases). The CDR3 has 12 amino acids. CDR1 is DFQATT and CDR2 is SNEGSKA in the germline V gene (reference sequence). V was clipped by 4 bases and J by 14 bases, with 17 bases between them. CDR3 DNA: TGCAGTGCTATACTGGGCAGGGGTTATCTGTTTTTT. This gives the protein CSAILGRGYLFF.

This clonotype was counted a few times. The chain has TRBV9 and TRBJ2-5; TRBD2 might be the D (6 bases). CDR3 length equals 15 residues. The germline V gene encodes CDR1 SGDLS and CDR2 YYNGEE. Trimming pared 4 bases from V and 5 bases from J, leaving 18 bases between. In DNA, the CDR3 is TGTGCCAGCAGCCCCAGCGGCGGGGCATCGGAGACCCAGTACTTC. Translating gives CASSPSGGASETQYF.

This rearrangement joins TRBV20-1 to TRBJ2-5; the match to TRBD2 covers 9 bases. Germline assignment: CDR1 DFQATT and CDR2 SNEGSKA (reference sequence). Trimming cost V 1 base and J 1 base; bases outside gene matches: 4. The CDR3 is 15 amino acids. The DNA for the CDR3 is TGCAGTGCTAGAGGGATTAGCGGGGGCCAAGAGACCCAGTACTTC. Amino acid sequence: CSARGISGGQETQYF.

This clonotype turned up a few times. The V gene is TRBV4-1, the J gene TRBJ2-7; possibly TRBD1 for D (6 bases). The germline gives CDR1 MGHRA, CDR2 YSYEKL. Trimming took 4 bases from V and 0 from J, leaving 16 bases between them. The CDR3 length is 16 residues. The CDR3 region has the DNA TGCGCCAGCAGCCCACACAGGGCTCAAGGCTCCTACGAGCAGTACTTC. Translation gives CASSPHRAQGSYEQYF.

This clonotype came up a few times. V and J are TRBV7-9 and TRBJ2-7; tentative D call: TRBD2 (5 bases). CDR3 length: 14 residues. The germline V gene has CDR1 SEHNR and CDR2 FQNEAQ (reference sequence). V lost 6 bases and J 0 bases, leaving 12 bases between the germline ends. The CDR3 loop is CASSADFNSYEQYF. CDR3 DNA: TGTGCCAGCAGTGCGGACTTCAACTCCTACGAGCAGTACTTC.

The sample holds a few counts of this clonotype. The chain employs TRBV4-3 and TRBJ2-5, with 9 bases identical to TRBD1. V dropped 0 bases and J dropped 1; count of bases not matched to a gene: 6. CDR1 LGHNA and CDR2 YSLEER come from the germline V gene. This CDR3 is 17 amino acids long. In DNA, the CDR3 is TGCGCCAGCAGCCAAGATTGGACAGGGGCCATCCAAGAGACCCAGTACTTC. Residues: CASSQDWTGAIQETQYF.

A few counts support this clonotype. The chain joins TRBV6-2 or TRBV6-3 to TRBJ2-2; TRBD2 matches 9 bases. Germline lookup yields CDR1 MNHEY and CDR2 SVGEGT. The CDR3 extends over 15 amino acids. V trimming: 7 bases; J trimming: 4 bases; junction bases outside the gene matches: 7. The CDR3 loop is CASKVAGVGTGELFF. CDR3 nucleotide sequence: TGTGCCAGCAAGGTAGCGGGAGTAGGCACCGGGGAGCTGTTTTTT.

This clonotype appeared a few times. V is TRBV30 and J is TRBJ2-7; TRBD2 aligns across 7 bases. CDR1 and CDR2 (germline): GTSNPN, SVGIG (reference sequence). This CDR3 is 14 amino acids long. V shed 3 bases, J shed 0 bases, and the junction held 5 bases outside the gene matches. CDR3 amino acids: CAWRAGTVSYEQYF. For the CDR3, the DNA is TGTGCCTGGAGAGCGGGGACGGTCTCCTACGAGCAGTACTTC.

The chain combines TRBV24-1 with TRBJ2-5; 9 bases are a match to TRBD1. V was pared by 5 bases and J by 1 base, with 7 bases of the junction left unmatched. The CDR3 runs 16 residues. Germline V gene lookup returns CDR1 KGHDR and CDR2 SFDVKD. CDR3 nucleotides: TGTGCCACCAGTGGAGCCGGGACAGGGATCCAAGAGACCCAGTACTTC. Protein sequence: CATSGAGTGIQETQYF.

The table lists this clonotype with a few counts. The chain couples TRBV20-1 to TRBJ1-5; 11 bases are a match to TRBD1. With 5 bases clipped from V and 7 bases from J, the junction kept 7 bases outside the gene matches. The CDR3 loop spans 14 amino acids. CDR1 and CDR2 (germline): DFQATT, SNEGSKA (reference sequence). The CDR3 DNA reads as TGCAGTGCTGGGGGACAGGGGGTAGGGCAGCCCCAGCATTTT. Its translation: CSAGGQGVGQPQHF.

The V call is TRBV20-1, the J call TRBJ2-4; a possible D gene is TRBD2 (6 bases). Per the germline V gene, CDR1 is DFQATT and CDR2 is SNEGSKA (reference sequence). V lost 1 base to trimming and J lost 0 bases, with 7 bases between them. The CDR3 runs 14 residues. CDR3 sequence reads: CSARVGGAKNIQYF. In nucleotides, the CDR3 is TGCAGTGCTAGAGTGGGGGGAGCCAAAAACATTCAGTACTTC.

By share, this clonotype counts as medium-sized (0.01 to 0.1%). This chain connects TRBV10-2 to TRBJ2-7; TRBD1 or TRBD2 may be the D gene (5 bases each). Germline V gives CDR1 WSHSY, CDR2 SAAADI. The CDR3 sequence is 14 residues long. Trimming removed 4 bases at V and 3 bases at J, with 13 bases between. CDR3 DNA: TGCGCCAGCAGTGCCGGGACGGCCGTCTACGAGCAGTACTTC. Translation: CASSAGTAVYEQYF.

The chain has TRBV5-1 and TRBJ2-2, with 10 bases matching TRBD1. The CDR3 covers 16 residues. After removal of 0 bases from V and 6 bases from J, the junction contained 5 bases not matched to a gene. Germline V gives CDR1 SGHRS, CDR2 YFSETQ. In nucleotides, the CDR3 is TGCGCCAGCAGCTTGGTGACAGGGGGCGGCCCCGGGGAGCTGTTTTTT. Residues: CASSLVTGGGPGELFF.